A selection of T cell receptor beta chains follows, all from one sample in a study of radiation and T cells in renal cell carcinoma. Method: immunoSEQ multiplex PCR; TCRdb's copy keeps in-frame clones and lacks some. This sample yields some 72,000 clones, of which over 80% are seen a single time; 5.8% belongs to the top ten. Sequencing was performed on blood, taken from a patient whose treatment included radiotherapy and nephrectomy. The source of these receptors is a man aged 55-75 years with renal cell carcinoma. Each CDR3 is given with its conserved first and last residue. D genes are given only for firm matches. Clone size is not always given. Where it is, it says once, few, many or a class for expanded clones.

v_gene: TRBV4-2; d_gene: NA; j_gene: TRBJ2-3; len: 16; abundance: once; CDR3nt: TGTGCCAGCAGCCAAAGTGTAAGTTCTAGCACAGATACGCAGTATTTT; CDR3aa: CASSQSVSSSTDTQYF
v_gene: TRBV6-1; d_gene: TRBD1; j_gene: TRBJ1-1; len: 14; abundance: NA; CDR3nt: TGTGCCAGCAGTGTGCAGGGGGTGGGGACTGAAGCTTTCTTT; CDR3aa: CASSVQGVGTEAFF
v_gene: TRBV2; d_gene: NA; j_gene: TRBJ1-6; len: 13; abundance: NA; CDR3nt: TGTGCCAGCCGGGACAACTATAATTCACCCCTCCACTTT; CDR3aa: CASRDNYNSPLHF
v_gene: TRBV7-2; d_gene: TRBD2; j_gene: TRBJ2-3; len: 14; abundance: NA; CDR3nt: TGTGCCAGCCAGACTAGCGGGGGATCATATACGCAGTATTTT; CDR3aa: CASQTSGGSYTQYF
v_gene: TRBV9; d_gene: NA; j_gene: TRBJ1-2; len: 13; abundance: NA; CDR3nt: TGTGCCAGCAGTGGGACGGGGAACTATGGCTACACCTTC; CDR3aa: CASSGTGNYGYTF
v_gene: TRBV19; d_gene: TRBD1; j_gene: TRBJ1-1; len: 16; abundance: NA; CDR3nt: TGTGCCACCCAACCAGGGACAGGGGGCAGGTACACTGAAGCTTTCTTT; CDR3aa: CATQPGTGGRYTEAFF
v_gene: TRBV2; d_gene: TRBD2; j_gene: TRBJ2-1; len: 16; abundance: NA; CDR3nt: TGTGCCAGCAGGAGGACTAGCGGGAGCTCCTACAATGAGCAGTTCTTC; CDR3aa: CASRRTSGSSYNEQFF
v_gene: TRBV28; d_gene: TRBD1; j_gene: TRBJ1-5; len: 14; abundance: NA; CDR3nt: TGTGCCAGCAGCCCAGGGGGTGCGAATCAGCCCCAGCATTTT; CDR3aa: CASSPGGANQPQHF
v_gene: TRBV19; d_gene: NA; j_gene: TRBJ1-1; len: 13; abundance: few; CDR3nt: TGTGCCAGTAGTATCAAGGGGGACACTGAAGCTTTCTTT; CDR3aa: CASSIKGDTEAFF
v_gene: TRBV27; d_gene: TRBD2; j_gene: TRBJ2-3; len: 17; abundance: NA; CDR3nt: TGTGCCAGCAGTCCTAGGACTAGCGGGATGATAACAGATACGCAGTATTTT; CDR3aa: CASSPRTSGMITDTQYF
v_gene: TRBV28; d_gene: NA; j_gene: TRBJ2-6; len: 16; abundance: NA; CDR3nt: TGTGCCAGCAGTTTACACAGTAGCTCTGGGGCCAACGTCCTGACTTTC; CDR3aa: CASSLHSSSGANVLTF
v_gene: TRBV29-1; d_gene: NA; j_gene: TRBJ1-3; len: 13; abundance: NA; CDR3nt: TGCAGCGTTGTCGACAGCGGGGGGGGCACCATATATTTT; CDR3aa: CSVVDSGGGTIYF
v_gene: TRBV4-2; d_gene: TRBD1; j_gene: TRBJ2-2; len: 17; abundance: NA; CDR3nt: TGTGCCAGCAGCCAGACTCCGGGGACAGACTCCACCGGGGAGCTGTTTTTT; CDR3aa: CASSQTPGTDSTGELFF
v_gene: TRBV12-5; d_gene: TRBD1; j_gene: TRBJ2-3; len: 14; abundance: NA; CDR3nt: TGTGCTAGTGGAGGACAGGGAGGCACAGATACGCAGTATTTT; CDR3aa: CASGGQGGTDTQYF
v_gene: TRBV7-2; d_gene: NA; j_gene: TRBJ2-2; len: 16; abundance: NA; CDR3nt: TGTGCCAGCAGCTCTAGTAGTCTCCGAGGCACCGGGGAGCTGTTTTTT; CDR3aa: CASSSSSLRGTGELFF
v_gene: TRBV7-2; d_gene: TRBD2; j_gene: TRBJ2-2; len: 15; abundance: NA; CDR3nt: TGTGCCAGCAGCTCGGGGGGGCCGGGCACCGGGGAGCTGTTTTTT; CDR3aa: CASSSGGPGTGELFF
v_gene: TRBV18; d_gene: NA; j_gene: TRBJ2-2; len: 16; abundance: NA; CDR3nt: TGTGCCAGCTCACCAGTTCCAGGAGGGAACACCGGGGAGCTGTTTTTT; CDR3aa: CASSPVPGGNTGELFF
v_gene: TRBV28; d_gene: TRBD1; j_gene: TRBJ1-2; len: 16; abundance: NA; CDR3nt: TGTGCCAGCAGTTCTCCGGACAGGGGGCGCCTAGATGGCTACACCTTC; CDR3aa: CASSSPDRGRLDGYTF
v_gene: TRBV5-4; d_gene: NA; j_gene: TRBJ1-2; len: 13; abundance: NA; CDR3nt: TGTGCCAGCAGCTTACCAGGAGGCTATGGCTACACCTTC; CDR3aa: CASSLPGGYGYTF
v_gene: TRBV5-4; d_gene: NA; j_gene: TRBJ1-2; len: 14; abundance: NA; CDR3nt: TGTGCCAGCAGCTTGGCCGGTGCACCCTATGGCTACACCTTC; CDR3aa: CASSLAGAPYGYTF
v_gene: TRBV7-2; d_gene: NA; j_gene: TRBJ2-7; len: 13; abundance: NA; CDR3nt: TGTGCCAGCAGCTTCGTCGTGCTCAGAGAGCAGTACTTC; CDR3aa: CASSFVVLREQYF
v_gene: TRBV6-5; d_gene: TRBD1; j_gene: TRBJ1-6; len: 15; abundance: NA; CDR3nt: TGTGCCAGCACCGACAGGGGAGGAGGCAATTCACCCCTCCACTTT; CDR3aa: CASTDRGGGNSPLHF
v_gene: TRBV10-1; d_gene: NA; j_gene: TRBJ2-1; len: 16; abundance: NA; CDR3nt: TGCGCCAGCAGTGGCTCAGGGGCCCGGACCGCCAATGAGCAGTTCTTC; CDR3aa: CASSGSGARTANEQFF
v_gene: TRBV5-1; d_gene: NA; j_gene: TRBJ2-5; len: 18; abundance: NA; CDR3nt: TGCGCCAGCAGCTTGGACGTTCCGGGGGCTCCCCCTCAAGAGACCCAGTACTTC; CDR3aa: CASSLDVPGAPPQETQYF
v_gene: TRBV6-5; d_gene: NA; j_gene: TRBJ2-2; len: 15; abundance: NA; CDR3nt: TGTGCCAGCAGCCAAAGACAAAACCCAACCGGGGAGCTGTTTTTT; CDR3aa: CASSQRQNPTGELFF
v_gene: TRBV6-5; d_gene: TRBD1; j_gene: TRBJ2-2; len: 15; abundance: NA; CDR3nt: TGTGCCAGCAGTAGGGGACAGGGGGCTCCCGGGGAGCTGTTTTTT; CDR3aa: CASSRGQGAPGELFF
v_gene: TRBV28; d_gene: NA; j_gene: TRBJ1-1; len: 13; abundance: NA; CDR3nt: TGTGCCAGCACTACCATGGCGCCTAGTTCCCCCACTTTT; CDR3aa: CASTTMAPSSPTF
v_gene: TRBV4-1; d_gene: NA; j_gene: TRBJ2-1; len: 12; abundance: NA; CDR3nt: TGCGCCAGCAGCCAAGAGGGGTATGAGCAGTTCTTC; CDR3aa: CASSQEGYEQFF